This T cell receptor (beta chain) originates from a study of blood T cell repertoires in COVID-19. Study-wide context: From the United States, Italy and Spain came samples of acute and convalescent COVID-19. The cDNA or gDNA used as material had been derived from T cells, B-cell-depleted T cells, or PBMCs.

One Seattle source followed patients from active infection through their disease course. Per the original methods: Reference gene primer amplification gave estimated nucleated cell counts. Generated by immunoSEQ multiplex PCR, the TCRdb table keeps only in-frame clones and is missing some. V, J and clone size derive from that table, while D and trimming were established from the DNA sequence. In the table there are hundreds of thousands of clones, roughly nine tenths of which are singletons. Sequencing was done on a sample of peripheral blood. This clonotype originated in a man aged 55 to 70 with COVID-19, enrolled during active disease.

CDR3 nucleotides: TGCAGCGTTGAATCCAGGCCTCAGTTCTTC. This sequence encodes CSVESRPQFF. The J gene is TRBJ2-1, the V gene TRBV29-1; D uncertain. Trimming left V 2 bases short and J 13 bases short, with 9 bases between. Germline V gives CDR1 SQVTM, CDR2 ANQGSEA. The CDR3 is 10 residues long.